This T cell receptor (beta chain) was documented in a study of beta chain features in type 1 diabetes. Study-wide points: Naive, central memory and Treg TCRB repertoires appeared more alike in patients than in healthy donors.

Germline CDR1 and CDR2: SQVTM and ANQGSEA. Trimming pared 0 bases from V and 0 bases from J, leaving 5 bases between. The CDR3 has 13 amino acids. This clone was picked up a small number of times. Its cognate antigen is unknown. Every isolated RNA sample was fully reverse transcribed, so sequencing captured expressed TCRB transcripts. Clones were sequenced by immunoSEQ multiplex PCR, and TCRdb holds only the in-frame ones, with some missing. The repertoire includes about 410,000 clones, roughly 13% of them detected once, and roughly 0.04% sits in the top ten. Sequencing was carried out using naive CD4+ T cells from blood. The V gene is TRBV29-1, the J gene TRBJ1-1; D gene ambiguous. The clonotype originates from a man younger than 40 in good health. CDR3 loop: CSVEDRVNTEAFF. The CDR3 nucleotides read TGCAGCGTTGAAGACCGAGTGAACACTGAAGCTTTCTTT.